The sequence of this TCR beta chain was determined in a study of shared clonotypes between healthy human individuals. Across the whole study: Three plates each covered CD4 naive and memory; CD8 naive two, CD8 memory one.

Every donor was a Caucasian adult from Nashville, Tennessee. Each cell subset's genomic DNA was divided evenly among several immunoSEQ plates. Assay: immunoSEQ multiplex PCR; the TCRdb copy retains only in-frame clones and omits some. The sample records roughly 2.5 million clones, approximately 92% being singletons. Study-wide results and limits: Donor scarcity curtailed the genetic and exposure-history diversity represented herein.

Notes on this clone: Its antigen remains unidentified.

The sequence derives from a man younger than 35 in good health. Material: naive CD4+ T cells sorted from blood. Indicated subset: CD45RA+ positively selected.

This chain's CDR3 is CASSARGPGNEQFF. The CDR3 nucleotides are TGTGCCAGCAGCGCCCGAGGGCCTGGCAATGAGCAGTTCTTC. The chain joins TRBV5-4 to TRBJ2-1, with D possibly matching TRBD2 (5 bases). This CDR3 is 14 amino acids long. V was clipped by 4 bases and J by 6 bases, with 14 bases between them. In germline, CDR1 is SGHNT, CDR2 YYREEE (reference sequence).